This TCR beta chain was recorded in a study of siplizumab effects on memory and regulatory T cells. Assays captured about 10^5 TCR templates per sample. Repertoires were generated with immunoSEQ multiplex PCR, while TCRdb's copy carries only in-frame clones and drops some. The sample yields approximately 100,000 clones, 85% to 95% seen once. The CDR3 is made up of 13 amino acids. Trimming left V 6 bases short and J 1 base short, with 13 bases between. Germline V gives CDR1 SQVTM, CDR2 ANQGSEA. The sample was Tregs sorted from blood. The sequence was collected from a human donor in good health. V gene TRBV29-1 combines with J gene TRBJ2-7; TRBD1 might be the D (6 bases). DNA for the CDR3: TGCAGCGTCGCCGACAGGCCTTCCTACGAGCAGTACTTC. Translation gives CSVADRPSYEQYF.